The 23 T cell receptor beta chains given below trace back to one sample, sequenced in a study of blood T cell repertoires in COVID-19 (dated by TCRdb to the early 2020s). The library was generated by the immunoSEQ multiplex PCR assay. In TCRdb, the immuneACCESS table is reduced to in-frame sequences with V and J assigned. These tables do not hold every clone; where another copy was compared, an unresolved V gene accounts for under half, and the others remain unexplained. The sample table contains about 98,000 clones; only one count was recorded for 78% of them. Jointly, the top ten make up approximately 9.8% of the sample. Sequenced input: peripheral blood. These receptors came from a man aged 60 to 75 with active or convalescent COVID-19.

V usage is TRBV10-2 and J usage is TRBJ1-1, with D perhaps TRBD1 (6 bases). CDR3 length: 16 amino acids. V lost 3 bases and J 0 bases, leaving 14 bases between the germline ends. Germline values: CDR1 WSHSY, CDR2 SAAADI. The DNA for the CDR3 is TGCGCCAGCAGTGATCCAGGGAGGGGGATGAACACTGAAGCTTTCTTT. Its translation is CASSDPGRGMNTEAFF.

The chain has TRBV7-2 and TRBJ2-7; D gene ambiguous. In germline, CDR1 is SGHTA, CDR2 FQGNSA. Trimming removed 1 base at V and 4 bases at J, with 8 bases between. This CDR3 comprises 13 residues. The CDR3 reads CASSLVVKYEQYF. CDR3 coding DNA: TGTGCCAGCAGCTTAGTAGTCAAGTACGAGCAGTACTTC. Using reference TRBV7-2 and TRBJ2-7 for the parts outside the CDR3, the full variable domain is GAGVSQSPSNKVTEKGKDVELRCDPISGHTALYWYRQSLGQGLEFLIYFQGNSAPDKSGLPSDRFSAERTGGSVSTLTIQRTQQEDSAVYLCASSLVVKYEQYFGPGTRLTVT.

The chain uses TRBV3-1 (or the pseudogene TRBV3-2) and TRBJ2-1, with D unresolved. The CDR3 covers 15 residues. Trimming stripped 4 bases from V and 5 bases from J, with 15 bases between. Germline V gives CDR1 LGHDT, CDR2 YNNKEL (reference sequence). The CDR3 coding sequence is TGTGCCAGCAGCCCCAAGATCATACAGCACAATGAGCAGTTCTTC. This encodes CASSPKIIQHNEQFF.

This clone appeared once. This rearrangement joins TRBV27 to TRBJ2-1; 13 nucleotides line up with TRBD2. The ends lost 0 bases at V and 6 bases at J; junction bases unmatched: 11. The CDR3 length is 19 residues. Germline values: CDR1 MNHEY, CDR2 SMNVEV (reference sequence). The CDR3 DNA reads as TGTGCCAGCAGTTTATCGGGGATTGTACTAGCGGGAGGGCCCAATGAGCAGTTCTTC. Translated: CASSLSGIVLAGGPNEQFF.

The chain uses TRBV28 and TRBJ2-1; D not certain. Looked up from germline, CDR1 is MDHEN and CDR2 is SYDVKM. V was trimmed by 5 bases and J by 10 bases, leaving 9 bases between them. The CDR3 is 11 residues long. The CDR3 loop is CASSQTTEQFF. The CDR3 bases are TGTGCCAGCAGTCAGACGACAGAGCAGTTCTTC.

CDR3 sequence (DNA): TGTGCCAGCAGCTTAGAGGTGAGCGGGAGGACAGATACGCAGTATTTT. It is translated as CASSLEVSGRTDTQYF. The V and J genes are TRBV7-2 and TRBJ2-3, with 9 bases fitting TRBD2. Germline V gives CDR1 SGHTA, CDR2 FQGNSA. The CDR3 runs to 16 residues. The trim removed 1 base at V and 3 bases at J, leaving 5 bases unmatched.

This clone was found once. The CDR3 is CASSYAQGKLYEQYV. The CDR3 DNA is TGTGCCAGCAGTTACGCGCAGGGCAAACTCTACGAGCAGTACGTC. This chain uses TRBV6-6 with TRBJ2-7; possible D gene TRBD1, 5 bases. This CDR3 region has 15 residues. CDR1 and CDR2 (germline): MNHNY, SVGAGI (reference sequence). V gave up 2 bases and J gave up 3 bases, with 14 bases separating them.

CDR3 in amino acids: CASSQTGAPNEKLFF. The CDR3 nucleotides are TGCGCCAGCAGCCAAACGGGAGCACCAAATGAAAAACTGTTTTTT. The V call is TRBV5-1, the J call TRBJ1-4; D call uncertain. This CDR3 comprises 15 residues. Trimming pared 4 bases from V and 5 bases from J, leaving 15 bases between. Germline CDR1 reads SGHRS; CDR2 reads YFSETQ. Combining the CDR3 with reference TRBV5-1 and TRBJ1-4 gives the whole variable domain KAGVTQTPRYLIKTRGQQVTLSCSPISGHRSVSWYQQTPGQGLQFLFEYFSETQRNKGNFPGRFSGRQFSNSRSEMNVSTLELGDSALYLCASSQTGAPNEKLFFGSGTQLSVL.

The chain couples TRBV7-2 to TRBJ1-2; 7 bases match TRBD1. CDR1 and CDR2 from the germline V gene are SGHTA and FQGNSA. CDR3 length: 12 amino acids. Unmatched junction bases numbered 10, after V lost 5 bases and J lost 13 bases. CDR3 in DNA: TGTGCCAGCAGCCCTGGGACAGCGGCTCCCACCTTC. This sequence encodes CASSPGTAAPTF.

The chain recombines TRBV6-5 with TRBJ1-5; TRBD1 matches 10 bases. J was trimmed by 4 bases and V by 6 bases; bases with no gene match: 6. The CDR3 spans 15 residues. The germline CDR1 and CDR2 sequences are MNHEY and SVGAGI. The CDR3 protein is CASSPDRGRNQPQHF. The CDR3 nucleotides read TGTGCCAGCAGCCCGGACAGGGGGAGAAATCAGCCCCAGCATTTT.

The chain has TRBV18 and TRBJ2-5; D is unclear. V was pared by 0 bases and J by 2 bases, with 7 bases between. CDR1 KGHSH and CDR2 LQKENI come from the germline V gene. This CDR3 contains 14 residues. The CDR3 protein is CASSPPLRQETQYF. CDR3 DNA sequence: TGTGCCAGCTCACCACCGCTCCGGCAAGAGACCCAGTACTTC.

The chain joins TRBV28 to TRBJ1-4; D is uncertain. V lost 6 bases, J lost 0 bases, and 11 bases lay in between. The CDR3 consists of 15 residues. Germline CDR1 reads MDHEN; CDR2 reads SYDVKM. The CDR3 here is CASRPPSATNEKLFF. CDR3 coding DNA: TGTGCCAGCAGGCCCCCCTCAGCAACTAATGAAAAACTGTTTTTT.

This clone was observed at least ten times. This chain connects TRBV5-3 to TRBJ2-7, with 9 bases aligning to TRBD2. TRBV5-3 has ORF status, its function being uncertain. The CDR3 has 16 residues. V was clipped by 3 bases and J by 2 bases; unmatched bases: 9. Here the CDR3 reads CARSSFGGGRAYEQYF. CDR3 DNA sequence: TGTGCCAGAAGCTCCTTTGGCGGCGGGAGGGCCTACGAGCAGTACTTC.

The gene calls are TRBV7-7 and TRBJ2-4, with D perhaps TRBD2 (6 bases). Germline loops: CDR1 SSHAT, CDR2 FNYEAQ (reference sequence). V dropped 5 bases and J dropped 8 bases, with 13 bases sitting between them. The CDR3 contains 13 residues. The chain's CDR3 is CASSPSSGDIQYF. In DNA, the CDR3 is TGTGCCAGCAGCCCCTCCTCGGGGGACATTCAGTACTTC. Full variable domain (remainder filled in from reference TRBV7-7 and TRBJ2-4): GAGVSQSPRYKVTKRGQDVTLRCDPISSHATLYWYQQALGQGPEFLTYFNYEAQPDKSGLPSDRFSAERPEGSISTLTIQRTEQRDSAMYRCASSPSSGDIQYFGAGTRLSVL.

J is TRBJ1-2 and V is TRBV18, with TRBD1 matching 9 bases. The CDR3 totals 17 residues. The J segment lost 7 bases and the V segment lost 1 base, leaving 13 bases of the junction unmatched. Germline V CDR1 and CDR2: KGHSH, LQKENI. CDR3 nucleotides: TGTGCCAGCTCACCACGACCGAGACAGGGGGGCGAAATTGGCTACACCTTC. It codes for CASSPRPRQGGEIGYTF.

This chain joins TRBV21-1 and TRBJ1-2; TRBD1, the table's D call, lacks a check against the DNA. TRBV21-1 is labeled a pseudogene. This CDR3 has 12 residues. DNA of the CDR3: TGTGCCAGCAGCAAATGGGCCTATGGCTACACCTTC. Residues: CASSKWAYGYTF.

The chain combines TRBV5-1 with TRBJ2-1; tentatively, D is TRBD1 (5 bases). The V gene's germline CDR1 is SGHRS and CDR2 YFSETQ. The CDR3 length is 15 residues. V was clipped by 0 bases and J by 4 bases, with 11 bases between them. The CDR3 loop reads CASSLAAGNYNEQFF. CDR3 DNA: TGCGCCAGCAGCTTGGCGGCAGGGAATTACAATGAGCAGTTCTTC.

V is TRBV19 and J is TRBJ1-6; D possibly corresponds to TRBD1 (5 bases). V lost 7 bases, J lost 8 bases, and 12 bases lay in between. The CDR3 covers 13 residues. From germline, CDR1 is LNHDA and CDR2 SQIVND (reference sequence). CDR3 in amino acids: CASTPGQDSPLHF. CDR3 sequence (DNA): TGTGCCAGTACCCCCGGACAAGATTCACCCCTCCACTTT. The complete variable domain, with remaining parts taken from reference TRBV19 and TRBJ1-6, reads DGGITQSPKYLFRKEGQNVTLSCEQNLNHDAMYWYRQDPGQGLRLIYYSQIVNDFQKGDIAEGYSVSREKKESFPLTVTSAQKNPTAFYLCASTPGQDSPLHFGNGTRLTVT.

J is TRBJ2-5 and V is TRBV27, with 11 bases aligning to TRBD2. The J segment lost 0 bases and the V segment lost 5 bases, leaving 2 bases of the junction unmatched. CDR3 length equals 15 residues. CDR1 is MNHEY and CDR2 is SMNVEV in the germline V gene (reference sequence). The CDR3 region is CASSRTSGYQETQYF. CDR3 nucleotide sequence: TGTGCCAGCAGTCGGACTAGCGGGTACCAAGAGACCCAGTACTTC.

This rearrangement joins TRBV27 to TRBJ2-7; 9 bases line up with TRBD1. This CDR3 contains 13 residues. V dropped 3 bases and J dropped 6; count of bases not matched to a gene: 3. CDR1 is MNHEY and CDR2 is SMNVEV in the germline V gene (reference sequence). The CDR3 is CASSLGQGAEQYF. The CDR3 nucleotides are TGTGCCAGCAGTTTGGGACAGGGTGCCGAGCAGTACTTC.

This clone was detected a few times. This chain uses TRBV18 with TRBJ2-5; TRBD1 matches at 8 bases. Germline V gene lookup returns CDR1 KGHSH and CDR2 LQKENI. V lost 3 bases and J lost 3; bases outside the gene matches: 3. The CDR3 is 14 residues long. CDR3 nucleotides: TGTGCCAGCTCACCTAGGACAGGGAAAGAGACCCAGTACTTC. Amino acids: CASSPRTGKETQYF.

The chain recombines TRBV11-2 with TRBJ2-7; 8 nucleotides align to TRBD1. Germline lookup yields CDR1 SGHAT and CDR2 FQNNGV. With V trimmed by 5 bases and J by 5 bases, 14 bases remained unmatched. The CDR3 has 16 residues. The CDR3 DNA reads as TGTGCCAGCAGCCCGGGGGAGACAGGGGCTCGGGACGAGCAGTACTTC. Encoded protein: CASSPGETGARDEQYF. Full variable domain (remainder filled in from reference TRBV11-2 and TRBJ2-7): EAGVAQSPRYKIIEKRQSVAFWCNPISGHATLYWYQQILGQGPKLLIQFQNNGVVDDSQLPKDRFSAERLKGVDSTLKIQPAKLEDSAVYLCASSPGETGARDEQYFGPGTRLTVT.

The chain couples TRBV9 to TRBJ2-1; TRBD2 agrees at 9 bases. CDR3 length: 14 residues. Per germline, CDR1 SGDLS and CDR2 YYNGEE. V was clipped by 3 bases and J by 4 bases; unmatched bases: 2. CDR3 sequence reads: CASSATSGYNEQFF. The CDR3 DNA follows: TGTGCCAGCAGCGCGACTAGCGGTTACAATGAGCAGTTCTTC. Looking up the rest from reference TRBV9 and TRBJ2-1 gives the full variable domain: DSGVTQTPKHLITATGQRVTLRCSPRSGDLSVYWYQQSLDQGLQFLIQYYNGEERAKGNILERFSAQQFPDLHSELNLSSLELGDSALYFCASSATSGYNEQFFGPGTRLTVL.